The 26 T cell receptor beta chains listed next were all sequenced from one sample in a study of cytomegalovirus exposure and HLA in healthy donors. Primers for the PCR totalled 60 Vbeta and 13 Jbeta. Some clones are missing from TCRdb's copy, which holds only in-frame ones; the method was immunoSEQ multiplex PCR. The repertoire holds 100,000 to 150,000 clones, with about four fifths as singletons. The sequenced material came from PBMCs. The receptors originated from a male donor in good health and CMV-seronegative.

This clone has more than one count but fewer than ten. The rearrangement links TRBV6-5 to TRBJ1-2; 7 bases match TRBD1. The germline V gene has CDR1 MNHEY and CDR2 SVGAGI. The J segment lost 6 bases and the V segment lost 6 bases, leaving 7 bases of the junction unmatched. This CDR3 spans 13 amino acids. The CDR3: CASSQSTGNGYTF. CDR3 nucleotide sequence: TGTGCCAGCAGCCAATCGACAGGGAATGGCTACACCTTC.

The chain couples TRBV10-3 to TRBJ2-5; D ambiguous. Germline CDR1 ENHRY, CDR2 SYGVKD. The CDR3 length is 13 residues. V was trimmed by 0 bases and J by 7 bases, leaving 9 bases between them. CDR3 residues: CAISESPRGTQYF. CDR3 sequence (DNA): TGTGCCATCAGTGAGTCCCCAAGAGGGACCCAGTACTTC.

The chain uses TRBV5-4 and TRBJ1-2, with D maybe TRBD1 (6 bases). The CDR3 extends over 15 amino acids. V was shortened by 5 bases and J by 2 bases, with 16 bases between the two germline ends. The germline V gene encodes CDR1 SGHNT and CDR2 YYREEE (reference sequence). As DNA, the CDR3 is TGTGCCAGCAGATCTGGGGGGGCCACCAACTATGGCTACACCTTC. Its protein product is CASRSGGATNYGYTF. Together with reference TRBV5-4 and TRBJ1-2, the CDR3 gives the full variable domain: ETGVTQSPTHLIKTRGQQVTLRCSSQSGHNTVSWYQQALGQGPQFIFQYYREEENGRGNFPPRFSGLQFPNYSSELNVNALELDDSALYLCASRSGGATNYGYTFGSGTRLTVV.

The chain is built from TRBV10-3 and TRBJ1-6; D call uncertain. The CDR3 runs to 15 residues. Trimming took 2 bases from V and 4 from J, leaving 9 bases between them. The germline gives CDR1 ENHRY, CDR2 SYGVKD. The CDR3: CAISEDRRYNSPLHF. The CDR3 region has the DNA TGTGCCATCAGTGAGGATCGGCGGTATAATTCACCCCTCCACTTT.

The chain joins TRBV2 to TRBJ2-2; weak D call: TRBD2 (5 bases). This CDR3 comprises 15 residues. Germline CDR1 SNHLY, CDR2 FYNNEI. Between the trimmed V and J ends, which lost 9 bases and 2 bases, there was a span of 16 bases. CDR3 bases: TGTGCCAGGGAGGTCACAGAGCTCAACACCGGGGAGCTGTTTTTT. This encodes CAREVTELNTGELFF.

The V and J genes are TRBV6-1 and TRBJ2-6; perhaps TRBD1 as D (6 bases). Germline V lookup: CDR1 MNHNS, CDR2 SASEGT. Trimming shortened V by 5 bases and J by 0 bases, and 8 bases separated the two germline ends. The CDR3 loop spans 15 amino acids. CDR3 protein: CASSPRGSGANVLTF. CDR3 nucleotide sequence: TGTGCCAGCAGTCCCAGGGGCTCTGGGGCCAACGTCCTGACTTTC.

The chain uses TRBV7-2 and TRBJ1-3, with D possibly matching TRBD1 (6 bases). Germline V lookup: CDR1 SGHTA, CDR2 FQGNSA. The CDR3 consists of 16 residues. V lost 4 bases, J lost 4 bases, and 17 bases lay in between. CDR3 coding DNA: TGTGCCAGCAGCTCACGGACAGCGACACTCGGAAACACCATATATTTT. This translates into CASSSRTATLGNTIYF.

CDR3: CARSLTTDSGYTF. The CDR3 DNA follows: TGTGCCAGAAGCCTAACTACGGACAGTGGCTACACCTTC. The genes are TRBV5-3 and TRBJ1-2; D is possibly TRBD1 (6 bases). TRBV5-3 is flagged as an ORF with uncertain function. The length of the CDR3 is 13 residues. The ends were cut back, 4 bases at V and 7 bases at J, with 14 bases in the middle.

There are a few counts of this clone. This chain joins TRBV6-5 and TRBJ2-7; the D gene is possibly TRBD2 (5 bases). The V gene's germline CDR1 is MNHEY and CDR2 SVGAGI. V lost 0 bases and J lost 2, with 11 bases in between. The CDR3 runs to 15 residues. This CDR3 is CASSYSINSAYEQYF. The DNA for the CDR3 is TGTGCCAGCAGTTACTCGATAAATAGCGCCTACGAGCAGTACTTC.

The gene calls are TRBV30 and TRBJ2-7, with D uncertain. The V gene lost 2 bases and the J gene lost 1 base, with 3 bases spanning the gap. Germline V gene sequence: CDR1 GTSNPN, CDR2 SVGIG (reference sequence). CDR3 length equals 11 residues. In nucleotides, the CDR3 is TGTGCCTGGAGTACTTCCTACGAGCAGTACTTC. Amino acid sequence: CAWSTSYEQYF.

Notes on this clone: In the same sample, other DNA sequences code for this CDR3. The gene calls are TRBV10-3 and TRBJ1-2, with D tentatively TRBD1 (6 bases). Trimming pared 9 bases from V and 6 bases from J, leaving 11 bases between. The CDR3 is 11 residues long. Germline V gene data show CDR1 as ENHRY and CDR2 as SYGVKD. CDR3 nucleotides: TGTGCCATGGGGGCCGGAGATGGCTACACCTTC. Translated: CAMGAGDGYTF.

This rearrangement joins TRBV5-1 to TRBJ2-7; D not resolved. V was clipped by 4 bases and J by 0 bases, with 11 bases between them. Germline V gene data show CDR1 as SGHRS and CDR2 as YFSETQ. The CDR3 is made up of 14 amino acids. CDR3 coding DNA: TGCGCCAGCAGCCACCCCGGGTCCTCCTACGAGCAGTACTTC. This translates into CASSHPGSSYEQYF.

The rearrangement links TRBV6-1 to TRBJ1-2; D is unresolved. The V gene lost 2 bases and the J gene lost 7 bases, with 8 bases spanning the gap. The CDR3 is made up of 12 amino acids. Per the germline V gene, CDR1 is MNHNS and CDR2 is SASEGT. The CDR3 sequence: CASSEPPGGYTF. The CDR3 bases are TGTGCCAGCAGTGAACCTCCCGGTGGCTACACCTTC.

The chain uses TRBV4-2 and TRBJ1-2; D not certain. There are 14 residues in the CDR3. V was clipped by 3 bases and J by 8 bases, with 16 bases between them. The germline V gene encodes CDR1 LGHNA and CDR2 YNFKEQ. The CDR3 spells CASSHPDGSSGYTF. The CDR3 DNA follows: TGTGCCAGCAGCCACCCGGACGGGTCTAGCGGCTACACCTTC.

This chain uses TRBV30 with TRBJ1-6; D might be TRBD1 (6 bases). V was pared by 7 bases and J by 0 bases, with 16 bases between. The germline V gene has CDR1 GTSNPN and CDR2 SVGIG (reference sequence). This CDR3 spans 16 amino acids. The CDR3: CASEGDKSSYNSPLHF. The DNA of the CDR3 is TGTGCCTCCGAAGGGGACAAGAGCTCCTATAATTCACCCCTCCACTTT. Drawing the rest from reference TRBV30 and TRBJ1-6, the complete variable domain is SQTIHQWPATLVQPVGSPLSLECTVEGTSNPNLYWYRQAAGRGLQLLFYSVGIGQISSEVPQNLSASRPQDRQFILSSKKLLLSDSGFYLCASEGDKSSYNSPLHFGNGTRLTVT.

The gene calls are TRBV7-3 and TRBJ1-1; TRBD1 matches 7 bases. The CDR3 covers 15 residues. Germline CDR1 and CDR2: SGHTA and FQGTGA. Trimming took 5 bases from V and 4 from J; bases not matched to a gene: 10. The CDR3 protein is CASSHGQALATEAFF. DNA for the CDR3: TGTGCCAGCAGCCACGGACAGGCCCTCGCCACTGAAGCTTTCTTT.

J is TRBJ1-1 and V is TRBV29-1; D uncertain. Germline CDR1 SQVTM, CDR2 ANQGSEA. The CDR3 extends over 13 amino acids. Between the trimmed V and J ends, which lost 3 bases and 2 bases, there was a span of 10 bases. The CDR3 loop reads CSVEPRSNTEAFF. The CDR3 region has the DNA TGCAGCGTTGAGCCCAGGTCAAACACTGAAGCTTTCTTT.

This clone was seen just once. The CDR3, as DNA: TGTGCCAGTGGGGAGGGTGGGGTCTACGAGCAGTACTTC. Translated, it gives CASGEGGVYEQYF. The V call is TRBV27, the J call TRBJ2-7; 7 bases map to TRBD2. V shed 9 bases and J 3 bases; nucleotides not matched to a gene: 8. Germline CDR1 is MNHEY and CDR2 is SMNVEV (reference sequence). The CDR3 is 13 residues long.

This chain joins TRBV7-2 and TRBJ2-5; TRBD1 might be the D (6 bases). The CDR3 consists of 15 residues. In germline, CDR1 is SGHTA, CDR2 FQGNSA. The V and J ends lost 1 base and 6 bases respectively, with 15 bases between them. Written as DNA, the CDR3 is TGTGCCAGCAGCTTAGTATCACAGGGTGGGCAGACCCAGTACTTC. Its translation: CASSLVSQGGQTQYF.

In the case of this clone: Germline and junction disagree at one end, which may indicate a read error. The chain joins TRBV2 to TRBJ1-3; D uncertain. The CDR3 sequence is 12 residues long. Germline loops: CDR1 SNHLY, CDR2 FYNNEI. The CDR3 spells CASSESGPGRDF. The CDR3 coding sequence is TGTGCCAGCAGTGAATCAGGTCCGGGAAGGGATTTT.

The CDR3, as DNA: TGTGCCAGCAGTTCCGGGGACAGGGGACCCCGTACCTTC. Protein sequence: CASSSGDRGPRTF. The genes are TRBV6-5 and TRBJ1-2; 10 bases map to TRBD1. Germline trimming cut 4 bases from V and 14 bases from J; bases unmatched to any gene: 10. The germline V gene has CDR1 MNHEY and CDR2 SVGAGI. This CDR3 spans 13 amino acids.

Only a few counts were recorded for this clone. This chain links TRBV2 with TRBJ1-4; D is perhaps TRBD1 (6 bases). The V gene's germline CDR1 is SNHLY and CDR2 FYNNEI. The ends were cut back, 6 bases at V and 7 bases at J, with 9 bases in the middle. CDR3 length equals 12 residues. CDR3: CASREQGEKLFF. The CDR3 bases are TGTGCCAGCAGAGAACAGGGTGAAAAACTGTTTTTT.

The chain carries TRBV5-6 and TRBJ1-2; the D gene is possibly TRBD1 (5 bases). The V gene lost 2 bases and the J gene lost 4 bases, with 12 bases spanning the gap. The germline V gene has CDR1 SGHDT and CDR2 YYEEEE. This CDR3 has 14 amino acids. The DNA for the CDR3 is TGTGCCAGCAGCTTAGCGGGACGGTCCTATGGCTACACCTTC. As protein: CASSLAGRSYGYTF.

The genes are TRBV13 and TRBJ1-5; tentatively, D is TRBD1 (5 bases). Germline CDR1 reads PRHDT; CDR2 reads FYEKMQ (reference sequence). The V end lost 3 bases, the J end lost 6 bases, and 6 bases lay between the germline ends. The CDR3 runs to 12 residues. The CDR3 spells CASSFTGQPQHF. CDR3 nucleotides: TGTGCCAGCAGCTTCACAGGTCAGCCCCAGCATTTT.

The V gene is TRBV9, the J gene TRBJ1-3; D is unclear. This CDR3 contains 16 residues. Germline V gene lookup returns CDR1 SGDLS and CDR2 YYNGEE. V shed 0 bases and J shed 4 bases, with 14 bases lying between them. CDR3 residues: CASSVDAMVSGNTIYF. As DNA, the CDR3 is TGTGCCAGCAGCGTAGACGCTATGGTCTCAGGAAACACCATATATTTT.

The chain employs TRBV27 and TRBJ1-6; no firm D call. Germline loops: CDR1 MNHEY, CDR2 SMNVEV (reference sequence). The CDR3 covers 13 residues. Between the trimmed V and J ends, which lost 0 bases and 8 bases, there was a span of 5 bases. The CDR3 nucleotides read TGTGCCAGCAGTTTATCGGCAGATTCACCCCTCCACTTT. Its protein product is CASSLSADSPLHF.